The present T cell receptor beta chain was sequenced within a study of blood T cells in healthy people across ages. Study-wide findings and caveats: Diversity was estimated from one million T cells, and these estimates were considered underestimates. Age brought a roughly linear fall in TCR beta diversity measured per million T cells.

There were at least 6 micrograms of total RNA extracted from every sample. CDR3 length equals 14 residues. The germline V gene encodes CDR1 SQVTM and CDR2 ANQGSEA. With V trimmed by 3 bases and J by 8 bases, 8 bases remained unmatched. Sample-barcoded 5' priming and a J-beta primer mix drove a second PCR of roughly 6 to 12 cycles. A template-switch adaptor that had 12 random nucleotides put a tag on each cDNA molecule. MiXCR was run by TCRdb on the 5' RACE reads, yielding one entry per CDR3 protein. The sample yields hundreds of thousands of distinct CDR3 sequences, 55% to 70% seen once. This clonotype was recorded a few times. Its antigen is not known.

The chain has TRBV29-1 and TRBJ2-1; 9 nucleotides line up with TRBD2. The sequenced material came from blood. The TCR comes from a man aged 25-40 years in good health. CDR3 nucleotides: TGCAGCGTTGATAAGGCGGGGGGGCGAGATGAGCAGTTCTTC. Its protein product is CSVDKAGGRDEQFF.